This record looks at one TCR beta chain sequence and its context. Its antigen is as yet unknown. The data belong to a study of molecular identifiers for immune sequencing clone quantification. Study overall: Replicates involved a five-way split of RNA from 20,000 or 100,000 naive CD8 cells, with sequencing of four. Study-level points and caveats: Spiked TCR RNA from one Jurkat cell reportedly showed up when mixed among one million naive cells. For effector cells, clones above 20 RNA copies held over 98% of molecules; for naive cells, under 1%.

V was clipped by 1 base and J by 8 bases, with 15 bases between them. The CDR3 has 15 amino acids. Germline V gene lookup returns CDR1 LGHNA and CDR2 YSLEER. The bulk TCR libraries were made with methods described before and with listed TCR primers. MiXCR, run by TCRdb on the PCR reads, gives a single entry per CDR3 protein. The data contain under 800,000 distinct CDR3 sequences, less than 30% of them seen just once; the ten biggest clones take up about 0.8%. Sequences were obtained from naive CD8+ T cells from blood, with Jurkat cell RNA spiked in. Subset of the sample: FACS-sorted CD8+CD4-CCR7+CD45RA+ naive T cells. The J gene is TRBJ2-1, the V gene TRBV4-3; TRBD2 might be the D (6 bases). This TCR was sampled from a human donor in good health. Some libraries in this study had Jurkat cell RNA spiked in. The CDR3 bases are TGCGCCAGCAGCCAAGGGTGGACTACCGGACATGAGCAGTTCTTC. Translated, it gives CASSQGWTTGHEQFF.